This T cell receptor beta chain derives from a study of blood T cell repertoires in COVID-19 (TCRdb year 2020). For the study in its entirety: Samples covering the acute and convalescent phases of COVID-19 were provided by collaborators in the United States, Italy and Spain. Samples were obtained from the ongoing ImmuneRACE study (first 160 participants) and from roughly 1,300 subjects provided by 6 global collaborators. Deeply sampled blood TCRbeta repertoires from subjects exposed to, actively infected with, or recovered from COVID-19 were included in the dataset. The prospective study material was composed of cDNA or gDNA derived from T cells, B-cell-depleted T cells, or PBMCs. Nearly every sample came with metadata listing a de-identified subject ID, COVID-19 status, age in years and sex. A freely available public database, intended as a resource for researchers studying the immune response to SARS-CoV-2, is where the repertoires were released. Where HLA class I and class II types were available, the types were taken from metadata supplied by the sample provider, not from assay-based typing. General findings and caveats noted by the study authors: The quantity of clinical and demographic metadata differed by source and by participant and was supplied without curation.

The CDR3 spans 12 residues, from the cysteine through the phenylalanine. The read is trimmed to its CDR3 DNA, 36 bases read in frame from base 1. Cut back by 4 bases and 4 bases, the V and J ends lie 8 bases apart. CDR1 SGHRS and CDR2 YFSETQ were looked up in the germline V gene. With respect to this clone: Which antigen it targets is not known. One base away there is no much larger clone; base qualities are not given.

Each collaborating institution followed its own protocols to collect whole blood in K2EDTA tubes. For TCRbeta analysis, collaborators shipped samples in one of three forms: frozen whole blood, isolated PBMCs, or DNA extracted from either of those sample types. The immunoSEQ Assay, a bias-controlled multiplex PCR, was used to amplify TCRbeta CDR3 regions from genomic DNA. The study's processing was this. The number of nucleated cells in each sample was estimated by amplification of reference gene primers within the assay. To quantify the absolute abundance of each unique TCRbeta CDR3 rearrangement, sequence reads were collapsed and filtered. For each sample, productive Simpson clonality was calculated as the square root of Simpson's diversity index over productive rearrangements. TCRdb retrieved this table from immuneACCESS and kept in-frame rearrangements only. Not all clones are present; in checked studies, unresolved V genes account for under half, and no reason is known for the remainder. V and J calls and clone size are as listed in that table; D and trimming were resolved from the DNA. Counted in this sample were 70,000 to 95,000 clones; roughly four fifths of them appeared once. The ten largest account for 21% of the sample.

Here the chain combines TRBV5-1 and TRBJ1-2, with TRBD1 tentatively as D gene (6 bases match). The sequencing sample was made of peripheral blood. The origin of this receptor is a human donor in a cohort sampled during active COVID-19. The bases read TGCGCCAGCAGCCCGGACAGCTATGGCTACACCTTC. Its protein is CASSPDSYGYTF.